These 20 T cell receptor beta chains came from one sample sequenced in a study of T cell changes during pregnancy in multiple sclerosis (dated by TCRdb to between 2018 and 2021). Receptor libraries were prepared by the immunoSEQ multiplex PCR assay. TCRdb mirrors the immuneACCESS table, restricted to in-frame sequences. Some clones are absent from its copies; in checked studies, under half trace to an unresolved V gene, and the reason for the others is unknown. Here the sample has fewer than 13,000 clones; around 88% occur a single time. The ten largest clones capture less than 6.5% of the sample. Specimen: CD8+ T cells from peripheral blood mononuclear cells, collected in the first trimester of pregnancy. These receptor sequences come from a female donor in good health, enrolled as a control in a pregnancy study.

The J gene is TRBJ1-2, the V gene TRBV2; D gene unclear. V dropped 10 bases and J dropped 1 base, with 13 bases sitting between them. CDR1 and CDR2 (germline): SNHLY, FYNNEI. The CDR3 spans 13 residues. The CDR3 DNA follows: TGTGCCAACCAGGACTTAAGTAACTATGGCTACACCTTC. Translated, it gives CANQDLSNYGYTF.

This rearrangement joins TRBV4-3 to TRBJ1-4; 10 bases align to TRBD1. The germline V gene has CDR1 LGHNA and CDR2 YSLEER. CDR3 length: 14 amino acids. The ends lost 6 bases at V and 8 bases at J; junction bases unmatched: 6. CDR3 sequence reads: CASRHGTGVEKLFF. CDR3 DNA sequence: TGCGCCAGCAGGCACGGGACAGGGGTGGAAAAACTGTTTTTT.

This clone was seen just once. This chain links TRBV30 with TRBJ2-1; a possible D gene is TRBD1 (5 bases). Per the germline V gene, CDR1 is GTSNPN and CDR2 is SVGIG (reference sequence). V gave up 2 bases and J gave up 0 bases, with 17 bases separating them. The CDR3 has 17 amino acids. CDR3 coding DNA: TGTGCCTGGAGTCCCATCGGTAGGGGTTACTCCTACAATGAGCAGTTCTTC. It encodes CAWSPIGRGYSYNEQFF.

The rearrangement joins TRBV7-8 to TRBJ1-5, with D uncertain. CDR1 SGHVS and CDR2 FQNEAQ come from the germline V gene. With 6 bases removed from V and 4 bases from J, the gap between germline ends came to 16 bases. This CDR3 comprises 15 residues. CDR3 coding DNA: TGTGCCAGCAGTTACACAGAGGGCCGAAATCAGCCCCAGCATTTT. Amino acids: CASSYTEGRNQPQHF.

CDR3 DNA sequence: TGTGCCAGCAGCCAAGAAGCTATCCAAGAGACCCAGTACTTC. Protein: CASSQEAIQETQYF. The V gene is TRBV4-2, the J gene TRBJ2-5, with D uncertain. CDR1 is LGHNA, CDR2 YNFKEQ, per germline. The CDR3 contains 14 residues. The germline V and J ends were trimmed by 0 bases and 1 base, with 6 bases remaining between them.

This clone is a singleton in its sample. The genes are TRBV15 and TRBJ1-2, with D unclear. V gave up 1 base and J gave up 4 bases, with 13 bases separating them. Germline V gene data show CDR1 as LNHNV and CDR2 as YYDKDF (reference sequence). This CDR3 contains 15 residues. The CDR3 nucleotides read TGTGCCACCAGCAGAGTTAAGACGGAGAGCTATGGCTACACCTTC. Encoded protein: CATSRVKTESYGYTF.

CDR3 nucleotide sequence: TGCGCCAGCAGCCAAGACGCGCCGGGACAGACTTATAGCAATCAGCCCCAGCATTTT. Translation gives CASSQDAPGQTYSNQPQHF. The chain uses TRBV4-3 and TRBJ1-5, with 7 positions matching TRBD1. This CDR3 has 19 amino acids. Per germline, CDR1 LGHNA and CDR2 YSLEER. After removal of 0 bases from V and 0 bases from J, the junction contained 11 bases not matched to a gene.

This chain uses TRBV6-4 with TRBJ2-2; D is perhaps TRBD2 (5 bases). V shed 4 bases and J shed 5 bases, with 14 bases lying between them. This CDR3 region has 15 residues. Germline CDR1 reads MRHNA; CDR2 reads SNTAGT. The CDR3 reads CASSVRGYVTGELFF. In DNA form, the CDR3 reads TGTGCCAGCAGTGTGCGAGGGTATGTAACCGGGGAGCTGTTTTTT.

This clone turned up a few times. This chain joins TRBV10-3 and TRBJ2-1; 10 bases are shared with TRBD2. With 7 bases clipped from V and 7 bases from J, the junction kept 19 bases outside the gene matches. This CDR3 contains 18 residues. Germline V gene lookup returns CDR1 ENHRY and CDR2 SYGVKD. Written as DNA, the CDR3 is TGTGCCATCATGGGGGTGGGTGAGACAGCGGGGGGGAATAATGAGCAGTTCTTC. This gives the protein CAIMGVGETAGGNNEQFF.

Here the CDR3 reads CASRGGQDYGYTF. CDR3 nucleotides: TGTGCCAGCAGGGGGGGACAGGACTATGGCTACACCTTC. This chain joins TRBV2 and TRBJ1-2; 8 bases agree with TRBD1. This CDR3 spans 13 amino acids. CDR1 is SNHLY, CDR2 FYNNEI, per germline. V lost 6 bases and J lost 3; bases outside the gene matches: 3.

This clone was detected only once. Written as DNA, the CDR3 is TGTGCCAGCAGCTCCTCTCTTCCGGGACAGAACACCGGGGAGCTGTTTTTT. Translated: CASSSSLPGQNTGELFF. This chain connects TRBV11-2 to TRBJ2-2, with TRBD1 as a possible D gene (6 bases). Trimming pared 4 bases from V and 1 base from J, leaving 16 bases between. Germline V lookup: CDR1 SGHAT, CDR2 FQNNGV. This CDR3 is 17 amino acids long.

The rearrangement joins TRBV30 to TRBJ1-1; the match to TRBD1 covers 7 bases. In germline, CDR1 is GTSNPN, CDR2 SVGIG (reference sequence). The V gene end was trimmed by 2 bases and the J gene end by 3 bases; junction bases not matched to a gene: 6. The CDR3 is 14 amino acids. CDR3 DNA: TGTGCCTGGAGTTTTCTCAGGGGGGACACTGAAGCTTTCTTT. Translated, it gives CAWSFLRGDTEAFF. The whole variable domain, remainder taken from reference TRBV30 and TRBJ1-1, is SQTIHQWPATLVQPVGSPLSLECTVEGTSNPNLYWYRQAAGRGLQLLFYSVGIGQISSEVPQNLSASRPQDRQFILSSKKLLLSDSGFYLCAWSFLRGDTEAFFGQGTRLTVV.

The V and J genes are TRBV11-3 and TRBJ2-2; tentative D call: TRBD1 (7 bases). Germline loops: CDR1 SGHNT, CDR2 YENEEA. Trimming took off 5 bases at V and 3 bases at J, with 16 bases between the two ends. The CDR3 runs to 16 residues. CDR3 sequence reads: CASSQPDREDTGELFF. CDR3 nucleotides: TGTGCCAGCAGCCAACCCGACAGGGAGGACACCGGGGAGCTGTTTTTT.

The CDR3 coding sequence is TGTGCCAGCAACCCTAGCGGGACGAATGAGCAGTTCTTC. It yields the protein CASNPSGTNEQFF. The chain has TRBV2 and TRBJ2-1, with 9 bases aligning to TRBD2. With 7 bases clipped from V and 7 bases from J, the junction kept 5 bases outside the gene matches. This CDR3 has 13 residues. Germline values: CDR1 SNHLY, CDR2 FYNNEI.

The V gene is TRBV5-1, the J gene TRBJ1-2; 9 bases are a match to TRBD1. The germline V gene encodes CDR1 SGHRS and CDR2 YFSETQ. V was clipped by 3 bases and J by 2 bases; unmatched bases: 11. This CDR3 region has 17 residues. As DNA, the CDR3 is TGCGCCAGCAGCTCGGGACAGGGAGGAGCAAAGAACTATGGCTACACCTTC. The encoded protein is CASSSGQGGAKNYGYTF.

The chain is built from TRBV4-3 and TRBJ1-2, with TRBD1 identical over 7 bases. J lost 5 bases, V lost 1 base, and 19 bases had no gene match. CDR3 length: 19 amino acids. Germline CDR1 reads LGHNA; CDR2 reads YSLEER. The CDR3 is CASSQVSQGEWAGEYGYTF. Here the CDR3 DNA reads TGCGCCAGCAGCCAAGTGTCGCAGGGGGAATGGGCGGGCGAGTATGGCTACACCTTC.

The chain has TRBV30 and TRBJ2-7; the match to TRBD2 covers 8 bases. Per the germline V gene, CDR1 is GTSNPN and CDR2 is SVGIG (reference sequence). After removal of 4 bases from V and 3 bases from J, the junction contained 11 bases not matched to a gene. This CDR3 has 15 residues. DNA for the CDR3: TGTGCCTGGACGGGGGGGTCGCCTAAGGTCTACGAGCAGTACTTC. Its protein is CAWTGGSPKVYEQYF. Full variable domain (missing parts from reference TRBV30 and TRBJ2-7): SQTIHQWPATLVQPVGSPLSLECTVEGTSNPNLYWYRQAAGRGLQLLFYSVGIGQISSEVPQNLSASRPQDRQFILSSKKLLLSDSGFYLCAWTGGSPKVYEQYFGPGTRLTVT.

The J gene is TRBJ2-7, the V gene TRBV10-3; possible D gene TRBD2, 6 bases. V dropped 11 bases and J dropped 4 bases, with 15 bases sitting between them. The CDR3 is 12 amino acids. The germline V gene encodes CDR1 ENHRY and CDR2 SYGVKD. Here the CDR3 DNA reads TGTGCCGGCGGGGTTGGAGGGTACGAGCAGTACTTC. Protein product: CAGGVGGYEQYF.

J is TRBJ2-5 and V is TRBV11-3; TRBD1 matches at 8 bases. Germline V gene sequence: CDR1 SGHNT, CDR2 YENEEA. The CDR3 sequence is 15 residues long. J was trimmed by 5 bases and V by 3 bases; bases with no gene match: 8. CDR3 loop: CASSFGQGLRETQYF. The CDR3 region has the DNA TGTGCCAGCAGCTTCGGACAGGGTCTCAGGGAGACCCAGTACTTC. The full variable domain, its missing parts supplied by reference TRBV11-3 and TRBJ2-5, is EAGVVQSPRYKIIEKKQPVAFWCNPISGHNTLYWYLQNLGQGPELLIRYENEEAVDDSQLPKDRFSAERLKGVDSTLKIQPAELGDSAVYLCASSFGQGLRETQYFGPGTRLLVL.

The V gene is TRBV9, the J gene TRBJ2-5; D is possibly TRBD1 (5 bases). The CDR3 is made up of 15 amino acids. The V end was cut by 0 bases, the J end by 5 bases, with 14 bases between. Germline loops: CDR1 SGDLS, CDR2 YYNGEE. The CDR3 loop reads CASSVDLQDGETQYF. In DNA, the CDR3 is TGTGCCAGCAGCGTAGATCTACAGGACGGGGAGACCCAGTACTTC.